These 3 T cell receptor beta chains came from one sample sequenced in a study of shared clonotypes between healthy human individuals. Only CD45RO-negative cells positively selected for CCR7 counted as naive CD8 cells, so terminally differentiated effector memory CD45RA+ cells were excluded. The method was immunoSEQ multiplex PCR; TCRdb's version includes in-frame clones alone and lacks a portion of them. The profile covers hundreds of thousands of clones, with approximately 95% appearing a single time and about 0.11% taken by the ten largest. Sequencing used naive CD8+ T cells sorted from blood. These receptors all come from a woman aged 30 to 39 in good health.

The chain uses TRBV5-8 and TRBJ2-7; TRBD1 or TRBD2 may be the D gene (5 bases each). CDR1 SGHTS and CDR2 YDEGEE come from the germline V gene. This CDR3 is built from 11 residues. CDR3 region: CASGLSYEQYF. CDR3 DNA: TGTGCTTCGGGGCTCTCCTACGAGCAGTACTTC.

The chain links TRBV6-1 to TRBJ2-7; weak D call: TRBD2 (5 bases). Trimming pared 6 bases from V and 0 bases from J, leaving 6 bases between. Germline loops: CDR1 MNHNS, CDR2 SASEGT. CDR3 length: 12 amino acids. The CDR3 bases are TGTGCCAGCAGGGGAGTCTCCTACGAGCAGTACTTC. Amino acids: CASRGVSYEQYF.

The chain has TRBV19 and TRBJ2-1, with D hard to call. The V gene lost 7 bases and the J gene lost 6 bases, with 4 bases spanning the gap. CDR3 length: 10 amino acids. Looked up from germline, CDR1 is LNHDA and CDR2 is SQIVND (reference sequence). The CDR3 DNA reads TGTGCCAGTAAAGGCAATGAGCAGTTCTTC. Its protein is CASKGNEQFF.